This T cell receptor delta chain was documented in a study of γδ T cells in repeated Plasmodium falciparum infection. Overall study: Over roughly 600 days, donors received four mosquito-bite P. falciparum NF54 infections.

In the case of this clone: Its target is not known. A read error likely explains why the TCRdb protein, taken from a much larger clone, differs from this DNA's translation at residue 16; the protein shown is translated from the DNA.

Trimming cost V 0 bases and J 3 bases, with 35 bases left between them. CDR1 and CDR2 from the germline V gene are TSWWSYY and QGS. This CDR3 has 23 amino acids. TCRdb redid the clone calls on the multiplex PCR reads with CATT. The table lists 50,000 or so delta-chain clones, about 1.5% of them singletons. Vgamma9/Vdelta2+ and Vdelta2-negative gammadelta T cells were flow-sorted from PBMC for bulk sequencing. Study outcomes and limitations: Vdelta2-negative gammadelta repertoires appeared less diverse and less shared in Malian than Australian children. Repeated controlled infections reportedly drove waves of new clonotype selection in Vdelta2-negative, mostly Vdelta1+, gammadelta repertoires.

The receptor comes from a pool of human donors (malaria-infected and uninfected, not separated). The sequenced material came from gamma-delta T cells from blood. V gene TRDV1 combines with J gene TRDJ1; tentative D call: TRDD2 (6 bases). The J gene, left out of TCRdb, was set here by checking the DNA against germline. The CDR3 DNA follows: TGTGCTCTTGGGGAACTGGTCCTTCCCCCTTATGGTGGGGCCCTAGAGGGTCCCGATAAACTCATCTTT. Protein product: CALGELVLPPYGGALEGPDKLIF.